This entry lists 6 T cell receptor beta chains sequenced from one sample in a study of HIV-infected patients and healthy controls. Whole blood was used without fractionation, so all unsorted peripheral T cells were included. cDNA was made from about 500 ng RNA using alpha and beta constant primers. Separate chain-specific third strand synthesis with multiplexing indices produced the alpha and beta libraries. Each CDR3 protein is one row after TCRdb ran MiXCR on the 5' RACE reads. The repertoire consists of over 7,500 distinct CDR3 sequences, with 6.1% occurring once and the leading ten covering approximately 23%. The source was blood, collected before antiretroviral therapy. These TCRs come from an adult with HIV infection.

This clonotype came up many times. The chain carries TRBV25-1 and TRBJ2-2; no clear D. This CDR3 spans 14 amino acids. Germline V gene sequence: CDR1 MGHDK, CDR2 SYGVNS. Trimming removed 0 bases from V and 4 bases from J, with 6 bases in between. The CDR3 nucleotides read TGTGCCAGCAGTGAATATTTGACCACCGGGGAGCTGTTTTTT. Protein product: CASSEYLTTGELFF.

Within the sample, this clonotype is medium-sized (0.01 to 0.1%). The rearrangement uses TRBV4-2 and TRBJ2-3; 13 bases are shared with TRBD2. V gave up 2 bases and J gave up 5 bases; unmatched junction bases: 7. The CDR3 has 17 amino acids. Germline V gives CDR1 LGHNA, CDR2 YNFKEQ. CDR3 residues: CASSQTSGGAYVDTQYF. CDR3 nucleotides: TGTGCCAGCAGCCAAACTAGCGGGGGGGCCTATGTAGATACGCAGTATTTT.

In this sample, this clonotype turned up a few times. The genes are TRBV5-5 and TRBJ1-1, with TRBD1 matching 7 bases. The germline V gene has CDR1 SGHKS and CDR2 YYEKEE (reference sequence). The CDR3 runs 19 residues. V gave up 0 bases and J gave up 3 bases; unmatched junction bases: 17. In nucleotides, the CDR3 is TGTGCCAGCAGCTTGGGGCTTGAGACAGGGCGTCTGGAGGACACTGAAGCTTTCTTT. This gives the protein CASSLGLETGRLEDTEAFF.

The rearrangement links TRBV5-4 to TRBJ2-1; D might be TRBD1 (6 bases). The CDR3 spans 14 residues. CDR1 is SGHNT and CDR2 is YYREEE in the germline V gene (reference sequence). V was trimmed by 0 bases and J by 9 bases, leaving 13 bases between them. The CDR3 DNA sequence: TGTGCCAGCAGCTTGGCCGCCCAGGGGACTGAGCAGTTCTTC. This codes for CASSLAAQGTEQFF.

Notes on this clonotype: The junction does not match germline at one end; this may be a read error. The rearrangement uses TRBV2 and TRBJ2-7; D is unresolved. Germline V lookup: CDR1 SNHLY, CDR2 FYNNEI. CDR3 length: 14 residues. CDR3 protein: CDSSDEGLDYEQYF. Written as DNA, the CDR3 is TGTGACAGCAGTGACGAAGGGTTGGACTACGAGCAGTACTTC.

This clonotype was recorded at least ten times. The chain joins TRBV24-1 to TRBJ2-1; D perhaps matches TRBD1 (5 bases). Trimming removed 3 bases at V and 2 bases at J, with 10 bases between. CDR1 and CDR2 (germline): KGHDR, SFDVKD. The length of the CDR3 is 15 residues. The CDR3 loop is CATSDMGQAYNEQFF. The CDR3, as DNA: TGTGCCACCAGTGATATGGGGCAAGCCTACAATGAGCAGTTCTTC.